The TCR beta chain under discussion was sequenced for a study of cytomegalovirus exposure and HLA in healthy donors. Overall study: A subsequent analysis stated that the approximately 120 validation repertoires were run on the same platform as the roughly 620 first-cohort repertoires.

Sequenced by immunoSEQ multiplex PCR; TCRdb stores in-frame clones only, minus some. The repertoire holds around 49,000 clones, with around 94% as singletons. The CDR3 sequence is 15 residues long. Trimming left V 5 bases short and J 2 bases short, with 13 bases between. Germline loops: CDR1 SGHRS, CDR2 YFSETQ. The source is a woman between 18 and 29 years old in good health and CMV-seropositive. The sample comprised PBMCs. The chain combines TRBV5-1 with TRBJ2-2; unclear D gene. CDR3 sequence reads: CASRGANLNTGELFF. CDR3 DNA: TGCGCCAGCAGGGGCGCGAACTTAAACACCGGGGAGCTGTTTTTT.